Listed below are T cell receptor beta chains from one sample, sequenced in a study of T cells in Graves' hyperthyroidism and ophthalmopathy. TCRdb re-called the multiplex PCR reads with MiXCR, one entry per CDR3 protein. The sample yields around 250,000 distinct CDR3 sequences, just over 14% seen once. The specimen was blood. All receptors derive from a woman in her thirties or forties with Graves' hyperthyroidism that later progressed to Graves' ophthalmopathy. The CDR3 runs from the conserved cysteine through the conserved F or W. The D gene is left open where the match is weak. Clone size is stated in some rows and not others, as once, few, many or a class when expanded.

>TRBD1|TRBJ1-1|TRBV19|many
CASSNTGVLQNTEAFF
TGTGCCAGTAGCAATACAGGGGTCCTGCAGAACACTGAAGCTTTCTTT
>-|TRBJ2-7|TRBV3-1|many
CASSRPVRQNFYEQYF
TGTGCCAGCAGCCGCCCCGTTCGACAGAATTTCTACGAGCAGTACTTC
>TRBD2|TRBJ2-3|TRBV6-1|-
CASSEDPGREATDTQYF
TGTGCCAGCAGTGAAGATCCAGGGCGGGAGGCCACAGATACGCAGTATTTT
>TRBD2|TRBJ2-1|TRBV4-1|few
CASSPLAGGNNEQFF
TGCGCCAGCAGCCCGTTAGCGGGAGGGAACAATGAGCAGTTCTTC
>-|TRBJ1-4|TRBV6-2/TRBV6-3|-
CASSSGREKLFF
TGTGCCAGCAGTTCCGGGAGGGAAAAACTGTTTTTT
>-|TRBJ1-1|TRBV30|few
CAWDTQGPTGTFF
TGTGCCTGGGACACCCAGGGACCCACGGGAACTTTCTTT
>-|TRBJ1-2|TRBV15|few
CATSRPTGTRANYGYTF
TGTGCCACCAGCAGACCTACCGGGACCCGAGCTAACTATGGCTACACCTTC
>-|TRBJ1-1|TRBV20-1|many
CSAPRGNTEAFF
TGCAGTGCCCCCAGGGGGAACACTGAAGCTTTCTTT
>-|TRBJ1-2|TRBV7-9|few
CASSFGGVLGYGYTF
TGTGCCAGCAGCTTCGGAGGGGTATTGGGCTATGGCTACACCTTC
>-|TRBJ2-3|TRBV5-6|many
CASSLLATSTDTQYF
TGTGCCAGCAGCTTGTTAGCCACTAGCACAGATACGCAGTATTTT
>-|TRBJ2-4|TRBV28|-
CASSASTKGTKNIQYF
TGTGCCAGCAGCGCATCGACGAAGGGGACCAAAAACATTCAGTACTTC
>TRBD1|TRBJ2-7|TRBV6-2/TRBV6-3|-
CASSVGTGGLYEQYF
TGTGCCAGCAGTGTGGGGACAGGGGGCCTCTACGAGCAGTACTTC
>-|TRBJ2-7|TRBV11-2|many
CASSFRQPRGGSYEQYF
TGTGCCAGCAGCTTTCGGCAGCCCCGGGGCGGCTCCTACGAGCAGTACTTC
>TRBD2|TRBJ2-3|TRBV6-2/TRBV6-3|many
CASSSSSGNTDTQYF
TGTGCCAGCAGTTCGTCTAGCGGAAACACAGATACGCAGTATTTT
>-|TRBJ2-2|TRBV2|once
CASSIQGSGELFF
TGTGCCAGCAGCATTCAGGGGTCCGGGGAGCTGTTTTTT
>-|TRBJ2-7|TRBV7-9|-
CASSSSRKPDEQYF
TGTGCCAGCAGCTCCTCTAGGAAGCCGGACGAGCAGTACTTC
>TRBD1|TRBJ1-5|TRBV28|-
CASSLWYRGVGQPQHF
TGTGCCAGCAGTTTATGGTACAGGGGGGTAGGTCAGCCCCAGCATTTT
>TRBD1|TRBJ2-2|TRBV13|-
CASSPRDRGIGELFF
TGTGCCAGCAGCCCTAGGGACAGGGGCATAGGGGAGCTGTTTTTT
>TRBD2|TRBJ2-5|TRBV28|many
CASSLDGGGGTQYF
TGTGCCAGCAGTTTAGATGGCGGGGGAGGGACCCAGTACTTC
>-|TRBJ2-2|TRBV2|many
CASRGTSNTGELFF
TGTGCCAGCAGGGGGACATCGAACACCGGGGAGCTGTTTTTT
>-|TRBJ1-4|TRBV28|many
CASSPRGYLEKLFF
TGTGCCAGCAGTCCTAGGGGGTACCTTGAAAAACTGTTTTTT
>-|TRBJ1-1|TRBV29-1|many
CSVVSGEGAFF
TGCAGCGTTGTATCGGGGGAGGGGGCTTTCTTT
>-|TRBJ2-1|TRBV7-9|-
CASSHRVGRVRNEQFF
TGTGCCAGCAGCCACCGAGTGGGGAGAGTTAGGAATGAGCAGTTCTTC
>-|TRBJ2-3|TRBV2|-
CASSEWDTGSTDTQYF
TGTGCCAGCAGTGAATGGGATACAGGGTCCACAGATACGCAGTATTTT
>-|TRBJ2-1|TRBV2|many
CASSVGQGSYNEQFF
TGTGCCAGCAGTGTCGGGCAGGGCTCCTACAATGAGCAGTTCTTC
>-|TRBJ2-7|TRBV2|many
CASKNRALGSYEQYF
TGTGCCAGCAAAAACAGGGCCCTAGGCTCCTACGAGCAGTACTTC
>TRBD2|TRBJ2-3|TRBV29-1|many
CSVPSGNTDTQYF
TGCAGCGTGCCTAGCGGCAATACAGATACGCAGTATTTT
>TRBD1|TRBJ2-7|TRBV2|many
CASSLGKRTGKSYEQYF
TGTGCCAGCAGTCTAGGGAAACGGACAGGGAAATCCTACGAGCAGTACTTC
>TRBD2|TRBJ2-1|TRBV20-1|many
CSARRDYSEQFF
TGCAGTGCTAGAAGGGACTATAGTGAGCAGTTCTTC
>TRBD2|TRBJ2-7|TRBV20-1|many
CSARVPGLAGGYEQYF
TGCAGTGCTAGAGTCCCGGGACTAGCGGGGGGGTACGAGCAGTACTTC
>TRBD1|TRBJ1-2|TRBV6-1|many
CASSELQGLGYGYTF
TGTGCCAGCAGTGAACTACAGGGGCTTGGTTATGGCTACACCTTC
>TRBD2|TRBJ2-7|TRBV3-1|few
CASSQDLTGGGYEQYF
TGTGCCAGCAGCCAAGATCTTACGGGAGGAGGATACGAGCAGTACTTC
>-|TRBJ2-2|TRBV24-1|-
CATSDQDIDTGELFF
TGTGCCACCAGTGACCAGGACATTGACACCGGGGAGCTGTTTTTT
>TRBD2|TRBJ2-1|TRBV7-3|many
CASSFLGSGTSGREGFNEQFF
TGTGCCAGCAGCTTTCTCGGATCCGGGACTAGCGGGAGGGAAGGGTTCAATGAGCAGTTCTTC
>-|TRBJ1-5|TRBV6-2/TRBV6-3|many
CASSRTGFDQPQHF
TGTGCCAGCAGCCGTACAGGGTTCGATCAGCCCCAGCATTTT
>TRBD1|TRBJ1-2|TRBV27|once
CASSSHRDRGDYGYTF
TGTGCCAGCAGTTCCCACCGGGACAGGGGAGACTATGGCTACACCTTC
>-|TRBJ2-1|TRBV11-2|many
CASSLLASASSYNEQFF
TGTGCCAGCAGCCTCTTGGCGTCTGCTAGCTCCTACAATGAGCAGTTCTTC
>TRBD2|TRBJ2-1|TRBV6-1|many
CASMTSGTRGAYNEQFF
TGTGCCAGCATGACTAGCGGGACCCGAGGGGCCTACAATGAGCAGTTCTTC
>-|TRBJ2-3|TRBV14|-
CASSQSGPDTQYF
TGTGCCAGCAGCCAATCAGGCCCCGATACGCAGTATTTT
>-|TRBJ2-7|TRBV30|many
CAWSVEGGQKPAGVSSYEQYF
TGTGCCTGGAGTGTAGAGGGGGGGCAGAAACCTGCGGGAGTAAGCTCCTACGAGCAGTACTTC
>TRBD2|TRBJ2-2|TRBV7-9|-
CASSRGLAGAPGELFF
TGTGCCAGCAGTCGCGGACTAGCGGGAGCCCCCGGGGAGCTGTTTTTT
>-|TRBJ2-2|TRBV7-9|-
CASSLAQGNTGELFF
TGTGCCAGCAGCTTAGCACAGGGGAACACCGGGGAGCTGTTTTTT
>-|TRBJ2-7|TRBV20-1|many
CSASLEMGGEQYF
TGCAGTGCTAGCCTCGAGATGGGGGGCGAGCAGTACTTC
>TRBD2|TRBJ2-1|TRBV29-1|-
CSVAPRRENEQFF
TGCAGCGTGGCCCCCCGGCGGGAGAATGAGCAGTTCTTC
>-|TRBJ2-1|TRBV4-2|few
CASSQDLREEQFF
TGTGCCAGCAGCCAAGATCTTAGGGAGGAGCAGTTCTTC
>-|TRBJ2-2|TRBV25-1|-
CASSESVGRGTGELFF
TGTGCCAGCAGTGAATCAGTGGGTCGCGGCACCGGGGAGCTGTTTTTT
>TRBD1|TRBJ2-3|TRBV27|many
CASSLSWTGRTDTQYF
TGTGCCAGCAGTTTATCTTGGACAGGGAGGACAGATACGCAGTATTTT
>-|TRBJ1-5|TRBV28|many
CASSLWGGLNQPQHF
TGTGCCAGCAGTTTATGGGGTGGTCTCAATCAGCCCCAGCATTTT
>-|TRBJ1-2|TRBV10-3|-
CAIRAVEGNYGYTF
TGTGCCATCAGGGCGGTGGAGGGGAACTATGGCTACACCTTC
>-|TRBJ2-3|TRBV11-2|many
CASSPTAPDTQYF
TGTGCCAGCAGCCCAACAGCCCCAGATACGCAGTATTTT